This T cell receptor (beta chain) was captured by sequencing in a study of T cells in Graves' hyperthyroidism and ophthalmopathy. Deletions cut 6 bases from V and 0 bases from J, with 15 bases between. This CDR3 region has 16 residues. Germline V lookup: CDR1 MDHEN, CDR2 SYDVKM. The source material, RNA transcripts, was used to amplify TCR beta CDR3 regions. First-round RT-PCR of the TCR CDR3 relied on the HTBI primer set. TCRdb reprocessed the multiplex PCR reads with MiXCR, giving one entry per CDR3 protein. This sample has about 610,000 distinct CDR3 sequences, with 16% found just once. The V and J genes are TRBV28 and TRBJ1-5, with D tentatively TRBD1 (5 bases). The specimen was blood. The clonotype was recovered from a woman in her thirties or forties with Graves' ophthalmopathy. The CDR3: CASSFQGGYSNQPQHF. The CDR3 nucleotides are TGTGCCAGCAGCTTTCAGGGAGGATATAGCAATCAGCCCCAGCATTTT.